These 8 T cell receptor beta chains were all obtained from the same sample, sequenced in a study of blood T cells in healthy people across ages (dated by TCRdb to the mid-2010s). Libraries were prepared through 5' RACE. Sequencing relied on an Illumina HiSeq 2500. A second PCR of about 7 to 12 cycles was performed with a sample-barcoded 5' primer and a J-beta primer mix. TCRdb's own reprocessing of the public reads used fastp at Q25 and MiXCR and kept productive beta chains. Rows with a matching CDR3 protein are joined into one entry that keeps the most common DNA and genes. The sample table holds 1.5 million to 2 million distinct CDR3 sequences, of which roughly 28% were seen once. Of the sample, 6.5% to 8.5% is held by the ten largest clones. Sequenced sample: blood. The receptors derive from a woman aged 30 to 39 in good health.

The table lists this clonotype with a few counts. At one end the junction does not follow the germline gene, possibly because of a read error. The chain combines TRBV13 with TRBJ2-1; D possibly corresponds to TRBD2 (7 bases). The CDR3 spans 15 residues. Germline values: CDR1 PRHDT, CDR2 FYEKMQ (reference sequence). The CDR3 sequence: CASSLRGAVLNEQFF. CDR3 DNA: TGTGCTAGCAGCCTCCGGGGGGCGGTCCTCAATGAGCAGTTCTTC. Drawing the rest from reference TRBV13 and TRBJ2-1, the complete variable domain is AAGVIQSPRHLIKEKRETATLKCYPIPRHDTVYWYQQGPGQDPQFLISFYEKMQSDKGSIPDRFSAQQFSDYHSELNMSSLELGDSALYFCASSLRGAVLNEQFFGPGTRLTVL.

This clonotype occurred a few times. V gene TRBV7-2 combines with J gene TRBJ1-6; TRBD1 aligns across 9 bases. CDR3 length: 16 residues. CDR1 and CDR2 (germline): SGHTA, FQGNSA. V shed 5 bases, J shed 5 bases, and the junction held 7 bases outside the gene matches. The CDR3 DNA follows: TGTGCCAGCAGCCTACGGGACAGGGCAAATAATTCACCCCTCCACTTT. Translating gives CASSLRDRANNSPLHF.

This clonotype was recorded at least ten times. This rearrangement joins TRBV7-3 to TRBJ2-1, with a possible D match to TRBD2 (6 bases). The germline gives CDR1 SGHTA, CDR2 FQGTGA. V was cut by 5 bases and J by 6 bases, with 14 bases left in between. The CDR3 is 14 amino acids. CDR3 in amino acids: CASSAASASNEQFF. CDR3 sequence (DNA): TGTGCCAGCAGCGCGGCTAGCGCTTCCAATGAGCAGTTCTTC.

J is TRBJ1-5 and V is TRBV12-3 or TRBV12-4; no definite D call. The CDR3 length is 14 residues. V dropped 7 bases and J dropped 1 base, with 11 bases sitting between them. CDR3 protein: CASKARGSNQPQHF. As DNA, the CDR3 is TGTGCCAGCAAGGCCCGAGGGAGCAATCAGCCCCAGCATTTT.

This clonotype has only a few counts. V usage is TRBV9 and J usage is TRBJ2-5, with 10 bases lining up with TRBD2. V lost 4 bases to trimming and J lost 5 bases; unmatched junction nucleotides: 11. Germline CDR1 and CDR2: SGDLS and YYNGEE. The CDR3 runs 16 residues. The CDR3 bases are TGTGCCAGCAGCCCTCTGGGAGCGGGAGGGCTCGAGACCCAGTACTTC. This encodes CASSPLGAGGLETQYF.

This clonotype has just a few counts. A much more abundant neighbour one base away suggests this may be a read error. The chain has TRBV6-2 or TRBV6-3 and TRBJ2-7, with TRBD2 as a possible D gene (5 bases). Germline V gene lookup returns CDR1 MNHEY and CDR2 SVGEGT. Trimming left V 6 bases short and J 2 bases short, with 11 bases between. This CDR3 region has 13 residues. The CDR3 DNA is TGTGCCAGCAGCCGAGGGAGCACCTACGAGCAGTACTTC. This translates into CASSRGSTYEQYF.

The sample holds a few counts of this clonotype. The chain recombines TRBV5-1 with TRBJ2-1; the D gene is possibly TRBD2 (6 bases). The CDR3 consists of 14 residues. Germline-derived CDR1 and CDR2 are SGHRS and YFSETQ. The V end lost 2 bases, the J end lost 9 bases, and 15 bases lay between the germline ends. CDR3 loop: CASSFGSGRAEQFF. As DNA, the CDR3 is TGCGCCAGCAGCTTTGGGAGCGGGCGGGCTGAGCAGTTCTTC.

V is TRBV7-3 and J is TRBJ2-1; a weak D match, TRBD2 (6 bases). The end of the DNA is better explained by TRBJ2-7, so the J call may be wrong. CDR1 is SGHTA, CDR2 FQGTGA, per germline. This CDR3 contains 17 residues. The CDR3 DNA reads as TGTGCCAGCAGCTTAACGGGGTCGGTAGCGGAGAACAATGAGCAGTACTTC. Translated: CASSLTGSVAENNEQYF.